The next 10 T cell receptor beta chains were all read from a single sample in a study of cytomegalovirus exposure and HLA in healthy donors. It was with 60 Vbeta and 13 Jbeta primers that the PCR ran. The data were produced by immunoSEQ multiplex PCR, yet TCRdb's version contains in-frame clones alone and is incomplete. The sample contains 100,000 or so clones, roughly three quarters of which appear only once. Input material: PBMCs. The receptors originated from a woman between 35 and 50 years old in good health and CMV-seronegative.

This sequence joins TRBV6-1 and TRBJ1-6, with D uncertain. Trimming pared 1 base from V and 11 bases from J, leaving 12 bases between. This CDR3 spans 14 amino acids. CDR1 is MNHNS and CDR2 is SASEGT in the germline V gene. In DNA, the CDR3 is TGTGCCAGCAGTGAAGGGCCGGGGTTTACACCCCTCCACTTT. Encoded protein: CASSEGPGFTPLHF.

The chain links TRBV18 to TRBJ2-3; 8 nucleotides agree with TRBD2. Losses at the gene ends were 3 bases for V and 2 bases for J; bases not matched to a gene: 7. This CDR3 has 16 residues. CDR1 and CDR2 from the germline V gene are KGHSH and LQKENI. In nucleotides, the CDR3 is TGTGCCAGCTCACCTCCCCGGGGGGGCGCCACAGATACGCAGTATTTT. Amino acids: CASSPPRGGATDTQYF. The full variable domain, its missing parts supplied by reference TRBV18 and TRBJ2-3, is NAGVMQNPRHLVRRRGQEARLRCSPMKGHSHVYWYRQLPEEGLKFMVYLQKENIIDESGMPKERFSAEFPKEGPSILRIQQVVRGDSAAYFCASSPPRGGATDTQYFGPGTRLTVL.

The J gene is TRBJ1-1, the V gene TRBV7-9; no clear D. With 7 bases removed from V and 3 bases from J, the gap between germline ends came to 12 bases. CDR3 size: 13 residues. Germline CDR1 reads SEHNR; CDR2 reads FQNEAQ (reference sequence). The CDR3 nucleotides are TGTGCCAGCACCTCCGACACTGACACTGAAGCTTTCTTT. This encodes CASTSDTDTEAFF.

This rearrangement joins TRBV5-4 to TRBJ1-1; possibly TRBD1 for D (5 bases). V gave up 0 bases and J gave up 1 base, with 7 bases separating them. The length of the CDR3 is 14 residues. Germline V gene data show CDR1 as SGHNT and CDR2 as YYREEE (reference sequence). As DNA, the CDR3 is TGTGCCAGCAGCTTGGTACAGGCGAACACTGAAGCTTTCTTT. Translated: CASSLVQANTEAFF. Full variable domain (rest looked up from reference TRBV5-4 and TRBJ1-1): ETGVTQSPTHLIKTRGQQVTLRCSSQSGHNTVSWYQQALGQGPQFIFQYYREEENGRGNFPPRFSGLQFPNYSSELNVNALELDDSALYLCASSLVQANTEAFFGQGTRLTVV.

The chain has TRBV9 and TRBJ1-2; TRBD1 matches 8 bases. Germline CDR1 SGDLS, CDR2 YYNGEE. The CDR3 runs 14 residues. Losses at the gene ends were 0 bases for V and 5 bases for J; bases not matched to a gene: 3. The CDR3 nucleotides read TGTGCCAGCAGCGTAGGTCAGGGGGCGTATGGCTACACCTTC. Translating gives CASSVGQGAYGYTF.

This chain joins TRBV5-4 and TRBJ2-1, with 12 nucleotides matching TRBD2. The CDR3 is 17 residues long. Trimming removed 3 bases from V and 12 bases from J; junction bases left unmatched: 16. Germline loops: CDR1 SGHNT, CDR2 YYREEE (reference sequence). The CDR3 loop is CASSSSPELAGGPGQFF. DNA for the CDR3: TGTGCCAGCAGCTCCAGCCCGGAACTAGCGGGGGGCCCCGGGCAGTTCTTC.

The chain employs TRBV2 and TRBJ2-3; 12 bases fit TRBD2. The junction had 11 bases not matched to a gene; V was cut back by 10 bases and J by 0 bases. The germline V gene encodes CDR1 SNHLY and CDR2 FYNNEI. This CDR3 has 17 amino acids. The CDR3 loop is CATVEGLAGPSTDTQYF. The CDR3, as DNA: TGTGCCACCGTAGAAGGACTAGCGGGACCTAGCACAGATACGCAGTATTTT.

The V call is TRBV5-1, the J call TRBJ2-6, with TRBD1 identical over 7 bases. CDR1 SGHRS and CDR2 YFSETQ come from the germline V gene. V lost 4 bases to trimming and J lost 3 bases; unmatched junction nucleotides: 10. The CDR3 is 17 amino acids. The CDR3 sequence is CASSPGGSGSGANVLTF. DNA of the CDR3: TGCGCCAGCAGCCCAGGGGGAAGTGGAAGTGGGGCCAACGTCCTGACTTTC.

This clone was found once. The rearrangement links TRBV7-3 to TRBJ1-2; 8 nucleotides agree with TRBD1. The CDR3 sequence is 13 residues long. Germline assignment: CDR1 SGHTA and CDR2 FQGTGA. The trim removed 6 bases at V and 8 bases at J, leaving 8 bases unmatched. The CDR3 DNA reads as TGTGCCAGCAGTTATTTACAGGGGGAGGGCTACACCTTC. Amino acid sequence: CASSYLQGEGYTF.

This clone was seen more than once but under ten times. V and J are TRBV5-1 and TRBJ1-1, with TRBD1 identical over 12 bases. Per germline, CDR1 SGHRS and CDR2 YFSETQ. The CDR3 runs 16 residues. V lost 4 bases and J lost 3; bases outside the gene matches: 7. CDR3 loop: CASSMGQGAMDTEAFF. DNA of the CDR3: TGCGCCAGCAGCATGGGACAGGGGGCGATGGACACTGAAGCTTTCTTT.